The TCR beta chain described here comes from a study of control samples from healthy donors and cancer patients. Germline V CDR1 and CDR2: MDHEN, SYDVKM. The germline V and J ends were trimmed by 5 bases and 7 bases, with 16 bases remaining between them. CDR3 length equals 14 residues. Assay: immunoSEQ multiplex PCR; the TCRdb copy retains only in-frame clones and omits some. The sample consists of about 120,000 clones, roughly nine tenths of them appearing once. The source is a woman in her fifties or sixties with colorectal cancer. Material: PBMCs. The chain has TRBV28 and TRBJ2-3; tentatively, D is TRBD1 or TRBD2 (6 bases each). CDR3 sequence reads: CASSPQGTDHTQYF. The CDR3 nucleotides are TGTGCCAGCAGTCCCCAGGGGACTGATCATACGCAGTATTTT.